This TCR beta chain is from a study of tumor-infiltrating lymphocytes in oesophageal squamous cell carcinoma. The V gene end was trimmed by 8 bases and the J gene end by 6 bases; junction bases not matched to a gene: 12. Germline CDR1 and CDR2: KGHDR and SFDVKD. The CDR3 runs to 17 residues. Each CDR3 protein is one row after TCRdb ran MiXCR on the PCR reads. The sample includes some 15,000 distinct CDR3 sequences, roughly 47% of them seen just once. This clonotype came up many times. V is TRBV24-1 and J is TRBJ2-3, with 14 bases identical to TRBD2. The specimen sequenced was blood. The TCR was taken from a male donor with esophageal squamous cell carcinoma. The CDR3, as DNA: TGTGCCACCAACACTGGGACTAGCGGGGGACTCGGGGATACGCAGTATTTT. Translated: CATNTGTSGGLGDTQYF.